Each of the 24 T cell receptor beta chains below was sequenced from the same sample in a study of identifying expanded T cells in peripheral blood. TCRdb keeps only in-frame clones here, not all; method: immunoSEQ multiplex PCR. Here the sample spans over 90,000 clones, 70% to 90% being singletons. The sample consisted of blood. The receptors come from a person aged 18 to 75 in good health.

V and J are TRBV7-9 and TRBJ1-5; unclear D gene. The CDR3 sequence is 14 residues long. The germline gives CDR1 SEHNR, CDR2 FQNEAQ (reference sequence). Trimming removed 3 bases at V and 0 bases at J, with 6 bases between. The CDR3 here is CASSFVGSNQPQHF. The CDR3 bases are TGTGCCAGCAGCTTTGTGGGTAGCAATCAGCCCCAGCATTTT.

This clone was detected only a few times. The chain is built from TRBV6-5 and TRBJ1-5, with D hard to call. The CDR3 is 15 amino acids. Germline-derived CDR1 and CDR2 are MNHEY and SVGAGI. Trimming left V 8 bases short and J 4 bases short, with 18 bases between. In DNA form, the CDR3 reads TGTGCCAGCTCTAAGGAGGGCCGAGGTAATCAGCCCCAGCATTTT. Its protein is CASSKEGRGNQPQHF.

The chain uses TRBV18 and TRBJ2-7; 8 nucleotides line up with TRBD2. CDR1 is KGHSH, CDR2 LQKENI, per germline. V trimming: 3 bases; J trimming: 4 bases; junction bases outside the gene matches: 8. The CDR3 has 15 amino acids. CDR3 residues: CASSPDAGGAYEQYF. The CDR3, as DNA: TGTGCCAGCTCACCTGACGCGGGGGGAGCGTACGAGCAGTACTTC.

V gene TRBV10-2 combines with J gene TRBJ2-5; D unclear. The CDR3 spans 11 residues. Germline assignment: CDR1 WSHSY and CDR2 SAAADI. Trimming pared 3 bases from V and 8 bases from J, leaving 7 bases between. For the CDR3, the DNA is TGCGCCAGCAGTGAACTTGGCACCCAGTACTTC. Amino acid sequence: CASSELGTQYF.

The gene calls are TRBV5-3 and TRBJ2-6; no clear D. TRBV5-3 is given ORF status, its function remaining uncertain. The CDR3 length is 16 residues. V was trimmed by 0 bases and J by 0 bases, leaving 7 bases between them. CDR3 nucleotide sequence: TGTGCCAGAAGCTTGGTATCCCCCTCTGGGGCCAACGTCCTGACTTTC. Translating gives CARSLVSPSGANVLTF.

The chain combines TRBV5-1 with TRBJ2-1; D could derive from TRBD1 or TRBD2 (5 bases each). The CDR3 covers 15 residues. V shed 4 bases and J shed 5 bases, with 16 bases lying between them. CDR1 and CDR2 from the germline V gene are SGHRS and YFSETQ. The CDR3 nucleotides are TGCGCCAGCAGCCCGGAAGGGGTGCGGGACAATGAGCAGTTCTTC. It is translated as CASSPEGVRDNEQFF.

The chain links TRBV9 to TRBJ2-3; perhaps TRBD2 as D (5 bases). With 0 bases removed from V and 0 bases from J, the gap between germline ends came to 11 bases. Germline lookup yields CDR1 SGDLS and CDR2 YYNGEE. The CDR3 runs 16 residues. The CDR3 DNA sequence: TGTGCCAGCAGCGTAGGGGCAAGCGGAAGCACAGATACGCAGTATTTT. Its protein is CASSVGASGSTDTQYF.

The chain is built from TRBV9 and TRBJ2-2, with D perhaps matching TRBD1 or TRBD2 (6 bases each). The ends were cut back, 5 bases at V and 6 bases at J, with 20 bases in the middle. The CDR3 covers 16 residues. Germline V gene sequence: CDR1 SGDLS, CDR2 YYNGEE. CDR3 in amino acids: CASSRGGQDLAGELFF. CDR3 bases: TGTGCCAGCAGTAGAGGGGGGCAGGATCTCGCCGGGGAGCTGTTTTTT.

The genes are TRBV27 and TRBJ1-4; D gene uncertain. V was clipped by 0 bases and J by 7 bases, with 9 bases between them. CDR3 size: 14 residues. Germline V CDR1 and CDR2: MNHEY, SMNVEV (reference sequence). The CDR3 nucleotides are TGTGCCAGCAGTTTATCGATAGCAGGTGAAAAACTGTTTTTT. It codes for CASSLSIAGEKLFF.

This chain connects TRBV7-9 to TRBJ1-4; weak D call: TRBD1 (5 bases). Between the trimmed V and J ends, which lost 1 base and 4 bases, there was a span of 13 bases. CDR1 is SEHNR, CDR2 FQNEAQ, per germline (reference sequence). This CDR3 region has 16 residues. CDR3 sequence reads: CASSLGSGTNNEKLFF. The DNA for the CDR3 is TGTGCCAGCAGCTTAGGTTCAGGGACGAATAATGAAAAACTGTTTTTT.

The rearrangement joins TRBV10-3 to TRBJ2-7, with TRBD1 identical over 8 bases. J lost 3 bases, V lost 6 bases, and 10 bases had no gene match. The CDR3 runs 15 residues. Germline V gene lookup returns CDR1 ENHRY and CDR2 SYGVKD. Here the CDR3 DNA reads TGTGCCATCAGCACCGGGACAGGCGATCTCTACGAGCAGTACTTC. Amino acid sequence: CAISTGTGDLYEQYF.

The chain employs TRBV30 and TRBJ1-2; D unclear. The CDR3 covers 13 residues. The germline V gene has CDR1 GTSNPN and CDR2 SVGIG (reference sequence). Trimming took 2 bases from V and 2 from J, leaving 9 bases between them. CDR3 region: CAWSRGGNYGYTF. In DNA, the CDR3 is TGTGCCTGGAGTCGGGGTGGCAACTATGGCTACACCTTC.

The chain employs TRBV2 and TRBJ1-2, with TRBD1 matching over 11 bases. CDR1 SNHLY and CDR2 FYNNEI come from the germline V gene. Losses at the gene ends were 5 bases for V and 6 bases for J; bases not matched to a gene: 8. This CDR3 has 15 amino acids. CDR3 in amino acids: CASSSHLGQGDGYTF. The DNA for the CDR3 is TGTGCCAGCAGTAGCCACTTGGGACAGGGGGATGGCTACACCTTC.

The CDR3 reads CASSLVPIRSGANVLTF. CDR3 sequence (DNA): TGTGCCAGCAGCTTAGTCCCTATACGCTCTGGGGCCAACGTCCTGACTTTC. The rearrangement links TRBV7-2 to TRBJ2-6; D gene uncertain. V gave up 1 base and J gave up 0 bases, with 10 bases separating them. The CDR3 spans 17 residues. Germline loops: CDR1 SGHTA, CDR2 FQGNSA.

For the CDR3, the DNA is TGTGCCAGCAGCCGGGACAGCTACGAGCAGTACTTC. It translates to CASSRDSYEQYF. This chain uses TRBV6-5 with TRBJ2-7; 7 bases match TRBD1. This CDR3 contains 12 residues. Germline values: CDR1 MNHEY, CDR2 SVGAGI. The V gene end was trimmed by 6 bases and the J gene end by 3 bases; junction bases not matched to a gene: 2.

The chain employs TRBV2 and TRBJ1-3; no reliable D call. The CDR3 spans 15 residues. The ends were cut back, 4 bases at V and 2 bases at J, with 12 bases in the middle. CDR1 is SNHLY and CDR2 is FYNNEI in the germline V gene. The CDR3 nucleotides are TGTGCCAGCAGTGGACCGGGCGGTACTGGAAACACCATATATTTT. Translation: CASSGPGGTGNTIYF.

This sequence joins TRBV7-8 and TRBJ1-2, with D perhaps TRBD1 (6 bases). The CDR3 spans 13 residues. The germline gives CDR1 SGHVS, CDR2 FQNEAQ. Trimming cost V 5 bases and J 3 bases, with 10 bases left between them. This CDR3 is CASSRGQDYGYTF. CDR3 nucleotides: TGTGCCAGCAGCCGGGGACAAGACTATGGCTACACCTTC.

The chain is built from TRBV7-2 and TRBJ2-7; TRBD2 matches at 8 bases. The CDR3 spans 14 residues. Looked up from germline, CDR1 is SGHTA and CDR2 is FQGNSA. Unmatched junction bases numbered 3, after V lost 5 bases and J lost 0 bases. CDR3 nucleotide sequence: TGTGCCAGCAGCAAGGCGGGGGGCTCCTACGAGCAGTACTTC. Protein sequence: CASSKAGGSYEQYF.

V is TRBV6-6 and J is TRBJ1-1; D gene uncertain. The CDR3 covers 14 residues. V gave up 6 bases and J gave up 2 bases, with 13 bases separating them. Per germline, CDR1 MNHNY and CDR2 SVGAGI (reference sequence). CDR3 coding DNA: TGTGCCAGCAGCCAAGAACCAGGTAACACTGAAGCTTTCTTT. It yields the protein CASSQEPGNTEAFF.

This rearrangement joins TRBV15 to TRBJ2-3; TRBD2 matches 8 bases. Germline CDR1 is LNHNV and CDR2 is YYDKDF (reference sequence). Unmatched junction bases numbered 5, after V lost 5 bases and J lost 4 bases. The CDR3 is made up of 14 amino acids. In DNA form, the CDR3 reads TGTGCCACCAGCTCGGGGGGGGCGGCAGATACGCAGTATTTT. It specifies CATSSGGAADTQYF.

V is TRBV30 and J is TRBJ1-4; a possible D gene is TRBD1 (5 bases). Trimming pared 2 bases from V and 4 bases from J, leaving 11 bases between. This CDR3 spans 14 amino acids. Per the germline V gene, CDR1 is GTSNPN and CDR2 is SVGIG (reference sequence). CDR3 protein: CAWSRGGNNEKLFF. DNA for the CDR3: TGTGCCTGGAGTCGGGGGGGTAATAATGAAAAACTGTTTTTT.

This clone was recorded only once. The chain recombines TRBV30 with TRBJ2-5; D perhaps matches TRBD2 (7 bases). The CDR3 is 13 residues long. Trimming left V 2 bases short and J 4 bases short, with 11 bases between. CDR1 is GTSNPN, CDR2 SVGIG, per germline (reference sequence). CDR3 DNA sequence: TGTGCCTGGAGTTCAGGGGAGGGAGAGACCCAGTACTTC. Amino acids: CAWSSGEGETQYF.

This chain connects TRBV2 to TRBJ2-6; D is uncertain. CDR1 is SNHLY and CDR2 is FYNNEI in the germline V gene. This CDR3 contains 17 residues. With 0 bases removed from V and 0 bases from J, the gap between germline ends came to 9 bases. CDR3 protein: CASSEALPRSGANVLTF. The CDR3 nucleotides are TGTGCCAGCAGTGAAGCGCTTCCCCGCTCTGGGGCCAACGTCCTGACTTTC.

This chain connects TRBV7-7 to TRBJ2-1; D is perhaps TRBD1 (7 bases). V lost 5 bases to trimming and J lost 6 bases, with 11 bases between them. Germline V lookup: CDR1 SSHAT, CDR2 FNYEAQ (reference sequence). This CDR3 has 13 residues. The CDR3 region is CASSPQGGNEQFF. CDR3 sequence (DNA): TGTGCCAGCAGCCCGCAGGGGGGCAATGAGCAGTTCTTC.